The entry below describes one T cell receptor beta chain. Its antigen remains unidentified. These data originate in a study of cytomegalovirus exposure and HLA in healthy donors. PCR amplification relied on 60 Vbeta primers (plus 13 Jbeta primers). Sequencing used immunoSEQ multiplex PCR; TCRdb keeps in-frame clones, though not all of them. Of around 84,000 clones in the sample, around 82% were seen once. Whole-study results and caveats: Prediction of most subjects' HLA-A and HLA-B alleles by TCR beta sequences was reportedly accurate. Most TCR sequences were rare, but some public TCRs occurred in many donors. Immune exposure was documented only through CMV serostatus.

The CDR3 is 15 amino acids. V dropped 4 bases and J dropped 1 base, with 10 bases sitting between them. Germline-derived CDR1 and CDR2 are SEHNR and FQNEAQ (reference sequence). Healthy bone marrow donors made up the donors. The chain recombines TRBV7-9 with TRBJ2-2; TRBD1 might be the D (6 bases). The sequence was obtained from a man aged 50 to 59 in good health and CMV-seronegative. Material for sequencing was PBMCs. The CDR3 sequence: CASSYPGQNTGELFF. The CDR3 nucleotides are TGTGCCAGCAGCTACCCGGGACAGAACACCGGGGAGCTGTTTTTT. The full variable domain, completed using reference TRBV7-9 and TRBJ2-2, is DTGVSQNPRHKITKRGQNVTFRCDPISEHNRLYWYRQTLGQGPEFLTYFQNEAQLEKSRLLSDRFSAERPKGSFSTLEIQRTEQGDSAMYLCASSYPGQNTGELFFGEGSRLTVL.